These T cell receptor beta chains were read from a single sample in a study of cytomegalovirus exposure and HLA in healthy donors. The assay was immunoSEQ multiplex PCR, and TCRdb's table has in-frame clones only and misses some. This table has 150,000 to 200,000 clones, about 80% appearing once. The source material was PBMCs. These receptors originate from a woman in her forties in good health and CMV-seronegative. Each CDR3 is given with its conserved first and last residue. Fields, in order: J gene, CDR3 length, V gene, D gene, clone size, CDR3 protein, CDR3 DNA. D genes are given only for firm matches. Rows may omit the clone size; those that give it use once, few, many or a size class.

J gene: TRBJ2-5; CDR3 length: 17; V gene: TRBV7-3; D gene: TRBD2; clone size: -; CDR3 protein: CASSPNPVAGVGETQYF; CDR3 DNA: TGTGCCAGCAGCCCAAATCCGGTAGCGGGAGTCGGAGAGACCCAGTACTTC
J gene: TRBJ2-2; CDR3 length: 15; V gene: TRBV5-1; D gene: TRBD2; clone size: -; CDR3 protein: CASSLVRGDTGELFF; CDR3 DNA: TGCGCCAGCAGCTTGGTACGGGGGGACACCGGGGAGCTGTTTTTT
J gene: TRBJ1-1; CDR3 length: 20; V gene: TRBV29-1; D gene: -; clone size: -; CDR3 protein: CSVVGTSVRRGLRGTTEAFF; CDR3 DNA: TGCAGCGTTGTTGGGACCTCAGTGCGGCGTGGGTTAAGGGGGACCACTGAAGCTTTCTTT
J gene: TRBJ2-1; CDR3 length: 14; V gene: TRBV7-2; D gene: -; clone size: -; CDR3 protein: CASSLVVQGNEQFF; CDR3 DNA: TGTGCCAGCAGCTTAGTTGTCCAGGGCAATGAGCAGTTCTTC
J gene: TRBJ2-1; CDR3 length: 15; V gene: TRBV28; D gene: TRBD2; clone size: -; CDR3 protein: CASRLGLAGANEQFF; CDR3 DNA: TGTGCCAGCAGATTGGGACTAGCGGGAGCCAATGAGCAGTTCTTC
J gene: TRBJ2-5; CDR3 length: 14; V gene: TRBV10-3; D gene: TRBD2; clone size: few; CDR3 protein: CAISDAGVVETQYF; CDR3 DNA: TGTGCCATCAGTGACGCGGGAGTGGTGGAGACCCAGTACTTC
J gene: TRBJ2-1; CDR3 length: 15; V gene: TRBV6-5; D gene: TRBD1; clone size: -; CDR3 protein: CASTIGTGFTNEQFF; CDR3 DNA: TGTGCCAGCACCATCGGGACAGGGTTTACGAATGAGCAGTTCTTC
J gene: TRBJ2-3; CDR3 length: 15; V gene: TRBV7-3; D gene: TRBD2; clone size: -; CDR3 protein: CASSLAGGQPDTQYF; CDR3 DNA: TGTGCCAGCAGCTTAGCGGGAGGGCAACCAGATACGCAGTATTTT
J gene: TRBJ1-3; CDR3 length: 15; V gene: TRBV19; D gene: -; clone size: -; CDR3 protein: CASSIEGASGNTIYF; CDR3 DNA: TGTGCCAGTAGTATAGAGGGGGCCTCTGGAAACACCATATATTTT
J gene: TRBJ2-1; CDR3 length: 17; V gene: TRBV5-4; D gene: -; clone size: -; CDR3 protein: CASSLSTAMGPFNEQFF; CDR3 DNA: TGTGCCAGCAGCCTCTCCACAGCTATGGGCCCCTTCAATGAGCAGTTCTTC
J gene: TRBJ2-3; CDR3 length: 16; V gene: TRBV9; D gene: -; clone size: -; CDR3 protein: CASSVEGGPSTDTQYF; CDR3 DNA: TGTGCCAGCAGCGTAGAGGGGGGGCCTAGCACAGATACGCAGTATTTT
J gene: TRBJ1-1; CDR3 length: 14; V gene: TRBV19; D gene: -; clone size: -; CDR3 protein: CASSRGGMNTEAFF; CDR3 DNA: TGTGCCAGTAGTAGAGGGGGTATGAACACTGAAGCTTTCTTT
J gene: TRBJ1-1; CDR3 length: 12; V gene: TRBV6-5; D gene: TRBD1; clone size: -; CDR3 protein: CASSRQGRGAFF; CDR3 DNA: TGTGCCAGCAGTCGACAGGGAAGAGGGGCTTTCTTT
J gene: TRBJ2-4; CDR3 length: 15; V gene: TRBV7-2; D gene: TRBD1; clone size: -; CDR3 protein: CASTATGTVKNIQYF; CDR3 DNA: TGTGCCAGCACCGCAACCGGGACAGTTAAAAACATTCAGTACTTC
J gene: TRBJ2-1; CDR3 length: 16; V gene: TRBV11-2; D gene: TRBD2; clone size: -; CDR3 protein: CASSLNSGRAVNEQFF; CDR3 DNA: TGTGCCAGCAGCTTAAATAGCGGGAGGGCCGTCAATGAGCAGTTCTTC
J gene: TRBJ2-1; CDR3 length: 13; V gene: TRBV7-9; D gene: -; clone size: -; CDR3 protein: CASSLGSRAEQFF; CDR3 DNA: TGTGCCAGCAGCTTAGGGTCGAGGGCTGAGCAGTTCTTC
J gene: TRBJ1-4; CDR3 length: 17; V gene: TRBV5-6; D gene: -; clone size: -; CDR3 protein: CASSRRGRRGANEKLFF; CDR3 DNA: TGTGCCAGCAGTCGGCGGGGGCGGAGGGGGGCCAATGAAAAACTGTTTTTT
J gene: TRBJ1-2; CDR3 length: 13; V gene: TRBV11-1; D gene: -; clone size: -; CDR3 protein: CASSLGRDYGYTF; CDR3 DNA: TGTGCCAGCAGCTTAGGCAGGGACTATGGCTACACCTTC
J gene: TRBJ1-1; CDR3 length: 13; V gene: TRBV7-2; D gene: -; clone size: -; CDR3 protein: CASSSDRHTEAFF; CDR3 DNA: TGTGCCAGCAGCTCAGACAGGCACACTGAAGCTTTCTTT
J gene: TRBJ1-4; CDR3 length: 13; V gene: TRBV18; D gene: -; clone size: -; CDR3 protein: CASSTDQDEKLFF; CDR3 DNA: TGTGCCAGCTCAACCGACCAGGATGAAAAACTGTTTTTT
J gene: TRBJ2-7; CDR3 length: 15; V gene: TRBV5-1; D gene: TRBD1; clone size: once; CDR3 protein: CASSPSGQGRYEQYF; CDR3 DNA: TGCGCCAGCAGCCCATCCGGACAGGGGAGGTACGAGCAGTACTTC
J gene: TRBJ1-1; CDR3 length: 11; V gene: TRBV20-1; D gene: -; clone size: -; CDR3 protein: CSADGVTEAFF; CDR3 DNA: TGCAGTGCTGACGGGGTCACTGAAGCTTTCTTT
J gene: TRBJ2-1; CDR3 length: 16; V gene: TRBV5-4; D gene: TRBD1; clone size: -; CDR3 protein: CASSGRQGVSYNEQFF; CDR3 DNA: TGTGCCAGCAGCGGACGACAGGGGGTCTCCTACAATGAGCAGTTCTTC